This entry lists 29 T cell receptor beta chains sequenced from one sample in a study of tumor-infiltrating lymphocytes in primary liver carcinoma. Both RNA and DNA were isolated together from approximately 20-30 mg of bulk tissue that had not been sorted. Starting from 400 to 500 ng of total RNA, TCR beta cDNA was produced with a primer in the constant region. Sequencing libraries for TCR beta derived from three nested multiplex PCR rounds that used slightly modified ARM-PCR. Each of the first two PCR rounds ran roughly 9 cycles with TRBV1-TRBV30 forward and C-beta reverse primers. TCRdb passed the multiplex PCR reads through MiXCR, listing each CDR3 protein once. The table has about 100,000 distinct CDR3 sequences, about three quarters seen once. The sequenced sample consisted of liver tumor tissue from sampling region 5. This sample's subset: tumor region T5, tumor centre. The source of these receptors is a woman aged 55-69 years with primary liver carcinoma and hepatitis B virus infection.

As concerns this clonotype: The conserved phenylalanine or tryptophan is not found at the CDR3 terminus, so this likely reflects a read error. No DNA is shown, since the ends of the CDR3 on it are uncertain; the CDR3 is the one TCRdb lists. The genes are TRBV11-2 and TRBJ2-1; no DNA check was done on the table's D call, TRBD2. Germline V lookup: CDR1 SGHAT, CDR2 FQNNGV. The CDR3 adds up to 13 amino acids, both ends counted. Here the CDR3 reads CASSLEGAGQRFY.

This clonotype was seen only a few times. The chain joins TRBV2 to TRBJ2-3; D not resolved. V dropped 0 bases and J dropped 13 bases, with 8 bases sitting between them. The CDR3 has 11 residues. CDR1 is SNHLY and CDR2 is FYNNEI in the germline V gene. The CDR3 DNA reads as TGTGCCAGCAGTGAAGCCCCCAAGGAGTATTTT. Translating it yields CASSEAPKEYF. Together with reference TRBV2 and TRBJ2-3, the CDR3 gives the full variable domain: EPEVTQTPSHQVTQMGQEVILRCVPISNHLYFYWYRQILGQKVEFLVSFYNNEISEKSEIFDDQFSVERPDGSNFTLKIRSTKLEDSAMYFCASSEAPKEYFGPGTRLTVL.

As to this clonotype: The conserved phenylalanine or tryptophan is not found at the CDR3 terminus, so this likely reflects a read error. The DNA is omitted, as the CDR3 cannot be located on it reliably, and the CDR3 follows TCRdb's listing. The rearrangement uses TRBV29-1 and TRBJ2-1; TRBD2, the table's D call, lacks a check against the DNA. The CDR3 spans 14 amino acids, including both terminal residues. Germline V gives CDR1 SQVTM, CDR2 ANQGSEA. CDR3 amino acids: CSVFGGRAVDEEFV.

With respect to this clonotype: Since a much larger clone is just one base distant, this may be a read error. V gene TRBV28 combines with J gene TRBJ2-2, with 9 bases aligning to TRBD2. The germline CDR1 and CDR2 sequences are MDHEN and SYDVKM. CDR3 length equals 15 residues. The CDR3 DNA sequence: TGTGTCAGCAGTTTTGGCGGGAGGGAGCACGGGGAGCTGTTTTTT. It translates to CVSSFGGREHGELFF.

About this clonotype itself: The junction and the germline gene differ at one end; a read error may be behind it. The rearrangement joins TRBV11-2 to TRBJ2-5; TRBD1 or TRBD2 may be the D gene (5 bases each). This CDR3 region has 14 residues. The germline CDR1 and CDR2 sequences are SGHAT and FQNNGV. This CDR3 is CGSSPPWGKETQYF. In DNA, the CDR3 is TGTGGCAGCAGCCCCCCGTGGGGGAAAGAGACCCAGTACTTC.

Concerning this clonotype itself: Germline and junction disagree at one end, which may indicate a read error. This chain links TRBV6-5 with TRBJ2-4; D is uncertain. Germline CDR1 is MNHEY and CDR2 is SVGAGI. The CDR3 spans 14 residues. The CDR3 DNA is TGCGCCAGCCGGGTCTTGAGGGCCAAAAACATTCAGTACTTC. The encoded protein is CASRVLRAKNIQYF.

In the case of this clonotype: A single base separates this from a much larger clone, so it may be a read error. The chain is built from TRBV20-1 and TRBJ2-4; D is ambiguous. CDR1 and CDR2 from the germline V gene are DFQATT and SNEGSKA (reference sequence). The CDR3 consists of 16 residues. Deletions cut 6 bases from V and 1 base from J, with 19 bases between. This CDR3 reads CSAPDKFSLAKNIQYF. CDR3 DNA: TGCAGTGCCCCCGACAAATTCTCCTTGGCCAAAAACATTCAGTACTTC.

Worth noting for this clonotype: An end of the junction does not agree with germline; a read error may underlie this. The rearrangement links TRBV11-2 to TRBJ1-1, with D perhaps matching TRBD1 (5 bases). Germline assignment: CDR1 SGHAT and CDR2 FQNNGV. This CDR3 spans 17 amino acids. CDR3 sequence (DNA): TGTACCAGCAGCCCGACATATGGTGGGGGTAAAGGCACTGAAGCTTTCTTT. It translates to CTSSPTYGGGKGTEAFF.

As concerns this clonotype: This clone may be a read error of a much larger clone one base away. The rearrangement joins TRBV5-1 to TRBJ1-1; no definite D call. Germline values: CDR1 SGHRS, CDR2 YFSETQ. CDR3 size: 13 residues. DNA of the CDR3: TGCGCCAGCGGCTTTGACGCGAACACTGAAGCTTTCTTT. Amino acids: CASGFDANTEAFF.

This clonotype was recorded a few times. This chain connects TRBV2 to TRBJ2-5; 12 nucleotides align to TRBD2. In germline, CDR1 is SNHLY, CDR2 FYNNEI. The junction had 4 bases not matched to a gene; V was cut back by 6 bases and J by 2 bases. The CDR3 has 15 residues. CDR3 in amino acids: CASSHGTSGQETQYF. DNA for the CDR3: TGTGCCAGCAGCCACGGGACTAGCGGGCAAGAGACCCAGTACTTC. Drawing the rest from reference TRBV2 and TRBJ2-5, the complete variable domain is EPEVTQTPSHQVTQMGQEVILRCVPISNHLYFYWYRQILGQKVEFLVSFYNNEISEKSEIFDDQFSVERPDGSNFTLKIRSTKLEDSAMYFCASSHGTSGQETQYFGPGTRLLVL.

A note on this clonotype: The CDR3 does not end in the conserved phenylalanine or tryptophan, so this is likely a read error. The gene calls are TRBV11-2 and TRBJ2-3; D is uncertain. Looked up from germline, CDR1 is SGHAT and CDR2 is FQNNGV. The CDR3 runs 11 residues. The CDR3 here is CASSLADMQYL. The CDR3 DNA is TGTGCCAGCAGCTTAGCAGATATGCAGTATTTA.

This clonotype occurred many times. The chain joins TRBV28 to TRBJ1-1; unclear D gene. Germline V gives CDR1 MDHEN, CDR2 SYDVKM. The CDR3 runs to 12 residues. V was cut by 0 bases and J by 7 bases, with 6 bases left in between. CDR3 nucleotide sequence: TGTGCCAGCAGTTTATGGGCGGGTGAAGCTTTCTTT. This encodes CASSLWAGEAFF.

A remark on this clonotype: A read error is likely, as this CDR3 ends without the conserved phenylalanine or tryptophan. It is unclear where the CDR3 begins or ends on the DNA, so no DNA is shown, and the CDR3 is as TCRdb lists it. The CDR3 sequence is CVSSLYIGDREYL. The chain carries TRBV11-2 and TRBJ2-5; the table's D gene call, TRBD1, was not cross checked with the DNA. Germline-derived CDR1 and CDR2 are SGHAT and FQNNGV. The CDR3 adds up to 13 amino acids, both ends counted.

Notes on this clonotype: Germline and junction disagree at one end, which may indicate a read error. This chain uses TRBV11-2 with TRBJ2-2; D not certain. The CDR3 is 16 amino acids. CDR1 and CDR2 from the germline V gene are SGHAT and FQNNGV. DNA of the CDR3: TGTGCCAGCGGCTTTGGTACGGCTAGTGCAACCGGGGAGCTGTTTTTT. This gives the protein CASGFGTASATGELFF.

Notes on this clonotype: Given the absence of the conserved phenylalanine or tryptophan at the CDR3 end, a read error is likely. The CDR3 spells CCVEGTSGVFRYNEQFL. The CDR3 region has the DNA TGCTGCGTTGAAGGGACTAGCGGGGTCTTCCGTTACAATGAGCAGTTCCTC. This chain uses TRBV29-1 with TRBJ2-1, with 13 nucleotides matching TRBD2. The CDR3 has 17 amino acids. Germline V gene data show CDR1 as SQVTM and CDR2 as ANQGSEA.

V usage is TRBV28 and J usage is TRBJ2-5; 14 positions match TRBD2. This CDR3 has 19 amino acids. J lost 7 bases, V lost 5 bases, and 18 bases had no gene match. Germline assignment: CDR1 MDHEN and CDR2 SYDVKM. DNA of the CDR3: TGTGCCAGCAGTCCCCCAGCCGGGACTAGCGGGAGCCCCGCAAGGACCCAGTACTTC. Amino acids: CASSPPAGTSGSPARTQYF.

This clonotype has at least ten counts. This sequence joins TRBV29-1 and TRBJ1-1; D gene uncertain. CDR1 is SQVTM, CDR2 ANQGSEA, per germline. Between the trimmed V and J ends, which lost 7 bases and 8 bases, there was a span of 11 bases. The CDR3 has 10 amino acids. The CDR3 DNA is TGCAGCGGTTGGGCCACCGAAGCTTTCTTT. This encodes CSGWATEAFF.

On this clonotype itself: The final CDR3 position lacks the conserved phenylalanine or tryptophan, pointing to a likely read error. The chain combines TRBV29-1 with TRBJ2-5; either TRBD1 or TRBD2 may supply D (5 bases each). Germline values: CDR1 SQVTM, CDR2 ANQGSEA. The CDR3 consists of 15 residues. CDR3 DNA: TGTAGCGTTGAAGATCAGGTGGGGCGGGAAGAGACCCAGTACTAC. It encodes CSVEDQVGREETQYY.

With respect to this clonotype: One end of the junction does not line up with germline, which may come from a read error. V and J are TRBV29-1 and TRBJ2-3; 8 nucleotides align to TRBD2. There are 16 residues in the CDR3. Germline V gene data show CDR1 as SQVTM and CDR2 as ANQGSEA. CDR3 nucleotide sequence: TGCAACGTCCACGGATCCGCGGCGGGAGGTGGCGGTACGCGGTATTTT. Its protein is CNVHGSAAGGGGTRYF.

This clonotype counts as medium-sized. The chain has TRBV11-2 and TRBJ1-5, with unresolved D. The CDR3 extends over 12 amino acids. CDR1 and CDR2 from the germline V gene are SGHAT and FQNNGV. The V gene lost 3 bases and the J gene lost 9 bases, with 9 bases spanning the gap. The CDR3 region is CASSFAGSPQHF. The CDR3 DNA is TGTGCCAGCAGCTTCGCCGGGTCGCCCCAGCATTTT.

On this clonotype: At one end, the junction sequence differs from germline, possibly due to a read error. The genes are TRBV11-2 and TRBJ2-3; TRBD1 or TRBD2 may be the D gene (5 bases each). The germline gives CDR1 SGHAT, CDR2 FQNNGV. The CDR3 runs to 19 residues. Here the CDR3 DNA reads TGTGTCAGCAGCTTAGACAGAGTAGGGGACGGCAGGATAAAAGATACGCAGTGTTTT. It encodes CVSSLDRVGDGRIKDTQCF.

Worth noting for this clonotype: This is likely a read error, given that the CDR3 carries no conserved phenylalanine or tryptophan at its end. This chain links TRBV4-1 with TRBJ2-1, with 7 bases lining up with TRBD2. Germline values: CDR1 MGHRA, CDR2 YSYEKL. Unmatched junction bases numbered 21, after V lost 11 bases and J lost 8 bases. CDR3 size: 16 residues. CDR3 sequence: CAGSQDVGRESDEQFL. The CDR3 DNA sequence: TGCGCCGGTAGCCAGGATGTAGGGCGGGAGTCCGATGAGCAGTTCCTC.

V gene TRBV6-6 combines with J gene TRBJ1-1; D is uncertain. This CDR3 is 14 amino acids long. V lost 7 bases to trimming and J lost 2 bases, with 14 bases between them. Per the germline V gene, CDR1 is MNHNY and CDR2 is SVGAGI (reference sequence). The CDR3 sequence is CASITAEVNTEAFF. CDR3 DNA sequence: TGTGCCAGCATTACCGCAGAGGTAAACACTGAAGCTTTCTTT.

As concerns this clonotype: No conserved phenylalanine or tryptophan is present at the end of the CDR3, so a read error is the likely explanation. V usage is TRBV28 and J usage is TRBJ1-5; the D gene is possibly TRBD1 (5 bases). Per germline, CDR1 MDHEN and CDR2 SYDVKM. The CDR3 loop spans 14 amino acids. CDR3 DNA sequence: TGTGCTAGCAGAATGGGACGTAGCAATCAGCCCCAGCATATT. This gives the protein CASRMGRSNQPQHI.

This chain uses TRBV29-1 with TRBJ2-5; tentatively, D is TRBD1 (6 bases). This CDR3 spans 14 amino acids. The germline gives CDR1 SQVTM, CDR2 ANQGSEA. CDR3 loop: CIVPQSGVEETQYF. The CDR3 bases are TGCATCGTCCCCCAATCAGGGGTAGAAGAGACCCAGTACTTC.

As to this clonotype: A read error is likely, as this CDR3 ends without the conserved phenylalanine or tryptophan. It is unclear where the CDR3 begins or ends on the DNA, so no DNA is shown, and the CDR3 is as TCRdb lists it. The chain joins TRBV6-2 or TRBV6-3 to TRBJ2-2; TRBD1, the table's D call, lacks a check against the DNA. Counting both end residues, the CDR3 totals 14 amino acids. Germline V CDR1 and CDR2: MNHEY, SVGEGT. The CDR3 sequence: CAGSYIGDTGVLVI.

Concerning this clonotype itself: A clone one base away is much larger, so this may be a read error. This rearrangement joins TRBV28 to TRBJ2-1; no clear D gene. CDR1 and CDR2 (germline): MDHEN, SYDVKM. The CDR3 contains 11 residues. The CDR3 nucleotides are TGTGTCAGCAGTTTTTACAATGAGCAGTTCTTC. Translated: CVSSFYNEQFF.

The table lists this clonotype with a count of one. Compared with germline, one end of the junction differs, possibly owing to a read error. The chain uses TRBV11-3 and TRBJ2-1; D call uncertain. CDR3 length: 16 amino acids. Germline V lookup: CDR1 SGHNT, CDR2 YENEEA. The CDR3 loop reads CSSSPPGDSNYDERFF. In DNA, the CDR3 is TGTTCCAGCAGCCCCCCCGGAGATTCCAATTACGATGAGCGGTTCTTC.

This CDR3 is CASSFAFGQGKNTGELFF. As DNA, the CDR3 is TGTGCCAGCAGCTTTGCTTTCGGACAGGGGAAAAACACCGGGGAGCTGTTTTTT. The chain employs TRBV7-8 and TRBJ2-2; 9 positions agree with TRBD1. Germline V CDR1 and CDR2: SGHVS, FQNEAQ. This CDR3 contains 18 residues. V lost 3 bases, J lost 2 bases, and 10 bases stayed unmatched.